This T cell receptor beta chain derives from a study of cytomegalovirus exposure and HLA in healthy donors. Broader study findings: Cytomegalovirus-associated TCR beta chains were listed, numbering under 200.

Germline V gene data show CDR1 as KGHSH and CDR2 as LQKENI. V dropped 3 bases and J dropped 4; count of bases not matched to a gene: 11. The CDR3 has 16 residues. Assay: immunoSEQ multiplex PCR; the TCRdb copy retains only in-frame clones and omits some. The sample gives a few hundred thousand clones, about 89% of which show up once; about 1% is in the top ten. An approximately 120-subject validation cohort, separate from the approximately 720-subject first cohort, supplied the donors. On this clone: What it recognizes is unknown.

Material: PBMCs. The clonotype originates from a woman between 18 and 29 years old in good health and CMV-seronegative. This chain uses TRBV18 with TRBJ2-5; 7 nucleotides line up with TRBD1. This CDR3 is CASSPILDRVRETQYF. For the CDR3, the DNA is TGTGCCAGCTCACCCATACTAGACAGGGTGAGAGAGACCCAGTACTTC.